These 4 T cell receptor beta chains were sequenced from one sample in a study of T-cell memory formation after mild COVID-19. TCRdb analysed the 5' RACE reads with MiXCR anew, one entry per CDR3 protein. The data hold hundreds of thousands of distinct CDR3 sequences, with about 22% observed a single time. Sequenced input: PBMCs or a T cell subset sorted from them (not recorded which). These receptors were taken from an adult woman who had mild COVID-19 (a few samples of this study predate the infection). Cell type and time point are not known.

The CDR3 reads CSVESGSVSYNEQFF. In DNA, the CDR3 is TGCAGCGTTGAGAGCGGGAGTGTCTCCTACAATGAGCAGTTCTTC. The chain combines TRBV29-1 with TRBJ2-1; TRBD2 matches 8 bases. This CDR3 region has 15 residues. The V and J ends lost 3 bases and 0 bases, in that order; junction bases with no gene match: 4. Germline V gives CDR1 SQVTM, CDR2 ANQGSEA.

The gene calls are TRBV12-3 or TRBV12-4 and TRBJ2-1; perhaps TRBD2 as D (5 bases). V was trimmed by 4 bases and J by 11 bases, leaving 15 bases between them. CDR3 length equals 13 residues. Here the CDR3 reads CASSSEGSTKQFF. DNA for the CDR3: TGTGCCAGCAGTTCCGAGGGCTCGACAAAGCAGTTCTTC.

The gene calls are TRBV12-3 or TRBV12-4 and TRBJ2-7; 8 nucleotides agree with TRBD2. V lost 6 bases, J lost 4 bases, and 8 bases stayed unmatched. The CDR3 sequence is 14 residues long. The CDR3 nucleotides read TGTGCCAGCAGCGAGCGGGAGTCTTCGTACGAGCAGTACTTC. This translates into CASSERESSYEQYF.

The sample holds one count of this clonotype. The rearrangement uses TRBV3-1 and TRBJ1-1, with D unclear. V gave up 3 bases and J gave up 4 bases, with 18 bases separating them. Germline-derived CDR1 and CDR2 are LGHDT and YNNKEL (reference sequence). This CDR3 is 16 amino acids long. Here the CDR3 reads CASSQAGGWASTEAFF. The DNA of the CDR3 is TGTGCCAGCAGCCAGGCCGGTGGGTGGGCGAGCACTGAAGCTTTCTTT.